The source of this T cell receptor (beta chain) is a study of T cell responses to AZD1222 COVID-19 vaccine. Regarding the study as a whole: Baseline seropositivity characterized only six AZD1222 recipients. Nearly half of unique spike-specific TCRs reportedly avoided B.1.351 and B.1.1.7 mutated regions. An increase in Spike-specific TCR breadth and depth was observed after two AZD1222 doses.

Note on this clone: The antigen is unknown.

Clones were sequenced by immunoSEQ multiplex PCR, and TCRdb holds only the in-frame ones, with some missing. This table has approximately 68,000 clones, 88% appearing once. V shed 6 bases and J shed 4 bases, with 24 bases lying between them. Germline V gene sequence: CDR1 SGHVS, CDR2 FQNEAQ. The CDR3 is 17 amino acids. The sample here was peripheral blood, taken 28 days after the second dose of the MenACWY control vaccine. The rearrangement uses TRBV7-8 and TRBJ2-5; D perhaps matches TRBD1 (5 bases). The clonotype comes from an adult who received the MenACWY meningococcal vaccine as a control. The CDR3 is CASSLLPPGLRRETQYF. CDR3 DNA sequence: TGTGCCAGCAGTTTATTACCCCCAGGGCTTCGAAGAGAGACCCAGTACTTC.